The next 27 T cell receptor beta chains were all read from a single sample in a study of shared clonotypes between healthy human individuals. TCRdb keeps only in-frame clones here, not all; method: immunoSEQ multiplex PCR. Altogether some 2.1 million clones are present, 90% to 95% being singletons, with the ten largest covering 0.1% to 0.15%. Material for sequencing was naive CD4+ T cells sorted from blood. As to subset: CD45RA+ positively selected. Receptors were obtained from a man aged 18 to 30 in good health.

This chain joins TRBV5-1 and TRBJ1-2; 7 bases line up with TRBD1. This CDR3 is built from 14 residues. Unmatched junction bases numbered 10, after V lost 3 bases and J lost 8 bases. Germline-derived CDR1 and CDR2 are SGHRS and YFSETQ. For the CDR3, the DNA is TGCGCCAGCAGCTCAACAGGGGAAGTGAACGGCTACACCTTC. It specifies CASSSTGEVNGYTF.

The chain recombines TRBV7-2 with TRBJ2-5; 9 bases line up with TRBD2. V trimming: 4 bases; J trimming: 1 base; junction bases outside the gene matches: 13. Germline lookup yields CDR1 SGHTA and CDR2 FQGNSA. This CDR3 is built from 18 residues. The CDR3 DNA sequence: TGTGCCAGCAGCTCCGGACTACTAGCGGGTAAAACCCAAGAGACCCAGTACTTC. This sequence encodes CASSSGLLAGKTQETQYF.

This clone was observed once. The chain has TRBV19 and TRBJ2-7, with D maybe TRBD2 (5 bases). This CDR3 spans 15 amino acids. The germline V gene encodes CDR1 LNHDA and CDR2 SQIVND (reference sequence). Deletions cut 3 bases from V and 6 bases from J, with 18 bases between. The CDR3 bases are TGTGCCAGTAGTATTGCGATAGGTGGAACTAGCGAGCAGTACTTC. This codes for CASSIAIGGTSEQYF.

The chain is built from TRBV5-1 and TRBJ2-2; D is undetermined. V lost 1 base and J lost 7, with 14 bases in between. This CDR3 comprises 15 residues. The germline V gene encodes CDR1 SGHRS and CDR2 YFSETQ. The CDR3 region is CASSLTVGSVGELFF. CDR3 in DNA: TGCGCCAGCAGCTTGACTGTGGGGTCCGTCGGGGAGCTGTTTTTT. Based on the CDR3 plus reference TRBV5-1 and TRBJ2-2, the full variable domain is KAGVTQTPRYLIKTRGQQVTLSCSPISGHRSVSWYQQTPGQGLQFLFEYFSETQRNKGNFPGRFSGRQFSNSRSEMNVSTLELGDSALYLCASSLTVGSVGELFFGEGSRLTVL.

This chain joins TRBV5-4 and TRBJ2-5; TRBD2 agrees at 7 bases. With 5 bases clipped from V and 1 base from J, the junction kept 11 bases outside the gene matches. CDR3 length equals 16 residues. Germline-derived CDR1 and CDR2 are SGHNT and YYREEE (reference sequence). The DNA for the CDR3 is TGTGCCAGCAGTGGTCCGGGACTACAGACCCAAGAGACCCAGTACTTC. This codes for CASSGPGLQTQETQYF.

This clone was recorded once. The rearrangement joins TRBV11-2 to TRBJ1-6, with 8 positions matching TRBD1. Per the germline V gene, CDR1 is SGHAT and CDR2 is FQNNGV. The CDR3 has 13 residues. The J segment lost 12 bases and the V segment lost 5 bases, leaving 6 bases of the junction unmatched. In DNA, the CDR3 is TGTGCCAGCAGCACCCGACAGGGGATACCCCTCCACTTT. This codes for CASSTRQGIPLHF.

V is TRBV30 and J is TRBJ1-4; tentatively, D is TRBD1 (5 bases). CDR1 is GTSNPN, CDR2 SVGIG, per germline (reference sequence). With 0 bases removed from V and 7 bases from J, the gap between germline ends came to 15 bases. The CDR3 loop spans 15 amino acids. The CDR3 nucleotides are TGTGCCTGGAGTGTTTTTGGGGGGATAAGTGAAAAACTGTTTTTT. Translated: CAWSVFGGISEKLFF.

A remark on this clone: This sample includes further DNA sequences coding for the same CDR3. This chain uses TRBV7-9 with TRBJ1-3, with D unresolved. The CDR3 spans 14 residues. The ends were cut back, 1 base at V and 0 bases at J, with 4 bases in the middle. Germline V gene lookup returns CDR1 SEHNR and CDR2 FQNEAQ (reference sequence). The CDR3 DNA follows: TGTGCCAGCAGCTTAGGAGGCTCTGGAAACACCATATATTTT. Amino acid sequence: CASSLGGSGNTIYF.

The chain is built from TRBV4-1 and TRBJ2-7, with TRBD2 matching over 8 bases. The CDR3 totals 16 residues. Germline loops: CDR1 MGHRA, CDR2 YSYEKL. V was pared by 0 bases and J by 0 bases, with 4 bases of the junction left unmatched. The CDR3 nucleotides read TGCGCCAGCAGCCAAGATTCGGGGGGGAGCTCCTACGAGCAGTACTTC. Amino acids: CASSQDSGGSSYEQYF.

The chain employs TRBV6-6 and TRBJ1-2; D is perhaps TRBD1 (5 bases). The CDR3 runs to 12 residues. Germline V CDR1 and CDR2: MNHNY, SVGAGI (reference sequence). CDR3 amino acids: CATRDGNYGYTF. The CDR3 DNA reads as TGTGCGACGCGGGACGGGAACTATGGCTACACCTTC.

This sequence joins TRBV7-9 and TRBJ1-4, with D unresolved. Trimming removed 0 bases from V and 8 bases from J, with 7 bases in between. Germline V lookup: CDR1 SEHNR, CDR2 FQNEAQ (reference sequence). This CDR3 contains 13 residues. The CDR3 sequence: CASSLALAEKLFF. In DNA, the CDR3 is TGTGCCAGCAGCTTAGCGTTGGCAGAAAAACTGTTTTTT.

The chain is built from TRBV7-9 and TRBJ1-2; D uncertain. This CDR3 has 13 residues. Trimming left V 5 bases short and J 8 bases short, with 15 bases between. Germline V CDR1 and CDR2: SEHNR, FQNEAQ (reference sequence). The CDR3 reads CASSLPVIGGYTF. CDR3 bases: TGTGCCAGCAGCCTGCCAGTAATTGGGGGCTACACCTTC.

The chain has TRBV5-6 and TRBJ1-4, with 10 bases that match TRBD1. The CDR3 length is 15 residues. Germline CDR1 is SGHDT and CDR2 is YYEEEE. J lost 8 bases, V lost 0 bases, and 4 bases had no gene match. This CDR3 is CASSLAGQGEEKLFF. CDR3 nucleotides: TGTGCCAGCAGCTTGGCTGGACAGGGGGAGGAAAAACTGTTTTTT.

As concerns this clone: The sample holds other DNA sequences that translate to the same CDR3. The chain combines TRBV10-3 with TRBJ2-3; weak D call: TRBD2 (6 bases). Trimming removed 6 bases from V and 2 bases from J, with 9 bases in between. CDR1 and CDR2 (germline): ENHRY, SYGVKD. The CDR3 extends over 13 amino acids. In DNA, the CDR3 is TGTGCCATCAGAGCGGGTATCACAGATACGCAGTATTTT. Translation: CAIRAGITDTQYF.

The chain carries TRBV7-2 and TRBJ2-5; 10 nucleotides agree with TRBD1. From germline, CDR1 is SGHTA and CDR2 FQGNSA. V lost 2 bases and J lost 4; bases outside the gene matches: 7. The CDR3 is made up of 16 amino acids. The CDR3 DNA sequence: TGTGCCAGCAGCTTATTAGGGACAGGGGCGTCAGAGACCCAGTACTTC. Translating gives CASSLLGTGASETQYF. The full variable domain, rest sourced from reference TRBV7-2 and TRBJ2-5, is GAGVSQSPSNKVTEKGKDVELRCDPISGHTALYWYRQSLGQGLEFLIYFQGNSAPDKSGLPSDRFSAERTGGSVSTLTIQRTQQEDSAVYLCASSLLGTGASETQYFGPGTRLLVL.

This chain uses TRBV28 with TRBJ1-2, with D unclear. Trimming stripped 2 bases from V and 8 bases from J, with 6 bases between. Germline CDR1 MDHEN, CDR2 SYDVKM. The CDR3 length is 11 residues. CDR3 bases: TGTGCCAGCAGTTTAATGGGGGGCTACACCTTC. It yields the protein CASSLMGGYTF.

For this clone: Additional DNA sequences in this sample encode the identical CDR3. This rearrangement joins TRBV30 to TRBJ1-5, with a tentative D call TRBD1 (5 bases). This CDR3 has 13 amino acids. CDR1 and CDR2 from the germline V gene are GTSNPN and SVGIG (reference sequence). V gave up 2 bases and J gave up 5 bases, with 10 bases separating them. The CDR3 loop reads CAWSPQGDQPQHF. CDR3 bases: TGTGCCTGGAGTCCTCAGGGTGATCAGCCCCAGCATTTT.

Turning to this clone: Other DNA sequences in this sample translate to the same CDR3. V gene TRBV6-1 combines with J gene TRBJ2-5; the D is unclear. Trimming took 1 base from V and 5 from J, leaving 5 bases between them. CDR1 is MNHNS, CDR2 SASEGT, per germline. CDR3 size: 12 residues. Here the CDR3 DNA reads TGTGCCAGCAGTGAAGTATGGGAGACCCAGTACTTC. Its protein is CASSEVWETQYF.

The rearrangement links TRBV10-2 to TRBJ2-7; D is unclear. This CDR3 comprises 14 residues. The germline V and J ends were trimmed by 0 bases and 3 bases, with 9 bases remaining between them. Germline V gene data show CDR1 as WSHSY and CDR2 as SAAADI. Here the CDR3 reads CASSESLLYYEQYF. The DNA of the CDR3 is TGCGCCAGCAGTGAGTCGCTACTCTACTACGAGCAGTACTTC.

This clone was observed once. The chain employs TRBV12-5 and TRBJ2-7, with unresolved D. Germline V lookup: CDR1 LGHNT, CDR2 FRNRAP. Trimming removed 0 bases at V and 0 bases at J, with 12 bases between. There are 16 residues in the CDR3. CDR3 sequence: CASGLVPEPSSYEQYF. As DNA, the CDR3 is TGTGCTAGTGGTTTGGTACCGGAGCCGAGCTCCTACGAGCAGTACTTC.

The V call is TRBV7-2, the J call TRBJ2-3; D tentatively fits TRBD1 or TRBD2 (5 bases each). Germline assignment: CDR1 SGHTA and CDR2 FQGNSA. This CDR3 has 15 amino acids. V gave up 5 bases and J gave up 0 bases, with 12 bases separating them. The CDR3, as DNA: TGTGCCAGCAGCGGTCCGGGACGAAGCACAGATACGCAGTATTTT. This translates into CASSGPGRSTDTQYF. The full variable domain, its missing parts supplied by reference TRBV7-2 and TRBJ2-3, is GAGVSQSPSNKVTEKGKDVELRCDPISGHTALYWYRQSLGQGLEFLIYFQGNSAPDKSGLPSDRFSAERTGGSVSTLTIQRTQQEDSAVYLCASSGPGRSTDTQYFGPGTRLTVL.

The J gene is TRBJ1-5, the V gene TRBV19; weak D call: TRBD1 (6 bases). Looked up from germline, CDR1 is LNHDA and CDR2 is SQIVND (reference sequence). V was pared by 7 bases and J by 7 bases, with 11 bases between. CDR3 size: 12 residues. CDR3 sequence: CASTRGEQPQHF. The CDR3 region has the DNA TGTGCCAGTACCAGGGGAGAACAGCCCCAGCATTTT.

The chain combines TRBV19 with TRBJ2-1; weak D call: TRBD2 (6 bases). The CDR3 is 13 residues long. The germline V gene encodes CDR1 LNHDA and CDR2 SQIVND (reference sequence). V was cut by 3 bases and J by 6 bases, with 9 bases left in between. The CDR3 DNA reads TGTGCCAGTAGTATTAGCGGTGCCAATGAGCAGTTCTTC. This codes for CASSISGANEQFF.

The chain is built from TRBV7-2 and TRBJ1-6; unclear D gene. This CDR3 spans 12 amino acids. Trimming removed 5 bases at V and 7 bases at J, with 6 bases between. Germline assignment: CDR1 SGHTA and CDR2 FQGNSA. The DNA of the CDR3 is TGTGCCAGCAGCCCACAGAATTCACCCCTCCACTTT. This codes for CASSPQNSPLHF.

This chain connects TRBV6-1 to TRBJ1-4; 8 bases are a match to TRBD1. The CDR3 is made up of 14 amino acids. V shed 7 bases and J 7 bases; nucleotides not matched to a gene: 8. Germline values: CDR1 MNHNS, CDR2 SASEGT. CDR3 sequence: CASTRTGMGEKLFF. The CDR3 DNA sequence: TGTGCCAGCACCCGGACAGGGATGGGTGAAAAACTGTTTTTT.

The CDR3: CASSLGPSNMNTEAFF. CDR3 DNA: TGTGCCAGCAGCTTGGGACCAAGCAACATGAACACTGAAGCTTTCTTT. The V gene is TRBV7-2, the J gene TRBJ1-1, with D possibly being TRBD1 (5 bases). The CDR3 spans 16 residues. Trimming took 3 bases from V and 0 from J, leaving 14 bases between them. Germline V CDR1 and CDR2: SGHTA, FQGNSA.

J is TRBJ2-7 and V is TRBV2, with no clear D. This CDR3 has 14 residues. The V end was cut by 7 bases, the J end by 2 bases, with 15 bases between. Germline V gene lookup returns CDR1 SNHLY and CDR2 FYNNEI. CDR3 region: CASNPTQSAYEQYF. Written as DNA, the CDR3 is TGTGCCAGCAATCCGACTCAGTCCGCCTACGAGCAGTACTTC.